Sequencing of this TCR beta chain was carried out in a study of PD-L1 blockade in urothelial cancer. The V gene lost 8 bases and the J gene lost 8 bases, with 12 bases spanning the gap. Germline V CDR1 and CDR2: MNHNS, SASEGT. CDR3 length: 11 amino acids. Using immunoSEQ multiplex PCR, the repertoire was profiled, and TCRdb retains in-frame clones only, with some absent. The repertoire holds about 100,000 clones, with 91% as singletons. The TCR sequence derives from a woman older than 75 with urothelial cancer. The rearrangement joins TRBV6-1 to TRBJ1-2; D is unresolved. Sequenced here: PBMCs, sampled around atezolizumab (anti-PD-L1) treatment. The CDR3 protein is CASAITRGYTF. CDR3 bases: TGTGCCAGCGCCATCACCAGAGGCTACACCTTC.